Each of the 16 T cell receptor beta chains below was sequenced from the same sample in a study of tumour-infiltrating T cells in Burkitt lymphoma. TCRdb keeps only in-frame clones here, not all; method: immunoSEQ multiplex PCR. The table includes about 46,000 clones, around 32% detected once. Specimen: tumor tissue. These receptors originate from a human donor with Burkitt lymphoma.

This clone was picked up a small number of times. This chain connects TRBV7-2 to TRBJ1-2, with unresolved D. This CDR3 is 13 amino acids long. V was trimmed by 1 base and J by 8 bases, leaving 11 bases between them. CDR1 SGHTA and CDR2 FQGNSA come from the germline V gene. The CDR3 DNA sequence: TGTGCCAGCAGCTTAGTGGGAAGGCGGGGCTACACCTTC. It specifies CASSLVGRRGYTF. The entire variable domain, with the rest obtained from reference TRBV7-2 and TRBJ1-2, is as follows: GAGVSQSPSNKVTEKGKDVELRCDPISGHTALYWYRQSLGQGLEFLIYFQGNSAPDKSGLPSDRFSAERTGGSVSTLTIQRTQQEDSAVYLCASSLVGRRGYTFGSGTRLTVV.

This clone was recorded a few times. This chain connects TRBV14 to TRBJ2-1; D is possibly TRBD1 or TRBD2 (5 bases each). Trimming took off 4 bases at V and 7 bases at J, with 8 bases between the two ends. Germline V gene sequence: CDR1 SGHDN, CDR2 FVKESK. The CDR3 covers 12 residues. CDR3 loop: CASSPWGNEQFF. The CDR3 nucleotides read TGTGCCAGCAGCCCCTGGGGGAATGAGCAGTTCTTC.

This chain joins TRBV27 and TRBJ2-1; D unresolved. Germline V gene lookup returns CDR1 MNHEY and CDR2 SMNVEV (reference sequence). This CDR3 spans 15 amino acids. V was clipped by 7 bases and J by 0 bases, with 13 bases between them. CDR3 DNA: TGTGCCAGCAAGCAATTGAAAAGCTCCTACAATGAGCAGTTCTTC. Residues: CASKQLKSSYNEQFF.

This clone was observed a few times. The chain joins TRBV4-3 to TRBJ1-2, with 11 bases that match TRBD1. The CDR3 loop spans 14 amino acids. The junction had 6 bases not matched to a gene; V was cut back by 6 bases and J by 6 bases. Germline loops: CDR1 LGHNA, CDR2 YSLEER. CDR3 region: CASSGTGGRHGYTF. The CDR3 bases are TGCGCCAGCAGTGGGACAGGGGGTAGGCATGGCTACACCTTC.

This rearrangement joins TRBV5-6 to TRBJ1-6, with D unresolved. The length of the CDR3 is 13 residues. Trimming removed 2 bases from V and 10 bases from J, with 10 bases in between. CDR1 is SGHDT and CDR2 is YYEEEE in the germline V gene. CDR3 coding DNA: TGTGCCAGCAGCTTAGAGGCGCGGTCACCCCTCCACTTT. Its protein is CASSLEARSPLHF.

The CDR3 nucleotides read TGCGCCAGCAGCCAAGGGAGAGGCTACACCTTC. It codes for CASSQGRGYTF. The genes are TRBV5-1 and TRBJ1-2; D is ambiguous. The CDR3 totals 11 residues. Looked up from germline, CDR1 is SGHRS and CDR2 is YFSETQ. Trimming shortened V by 4 bases and J by 8 bases, and 9 bases separated the two germline ends.

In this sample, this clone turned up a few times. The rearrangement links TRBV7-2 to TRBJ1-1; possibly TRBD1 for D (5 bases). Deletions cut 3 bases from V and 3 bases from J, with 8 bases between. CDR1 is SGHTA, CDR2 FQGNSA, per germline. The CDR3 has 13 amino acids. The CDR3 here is CASSFQTDTEAFF. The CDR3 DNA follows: TGTGCCAGCAGCTTCCAGACAGACACTGAAGCTTTCTTT.

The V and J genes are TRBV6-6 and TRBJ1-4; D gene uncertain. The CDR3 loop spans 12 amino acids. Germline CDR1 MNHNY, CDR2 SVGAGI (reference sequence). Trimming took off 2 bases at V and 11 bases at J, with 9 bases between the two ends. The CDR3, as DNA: TGTGCCAGCAGTTACGAGTCGCGGAAACTGTTTTTT. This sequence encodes CASSYESRKLFF.

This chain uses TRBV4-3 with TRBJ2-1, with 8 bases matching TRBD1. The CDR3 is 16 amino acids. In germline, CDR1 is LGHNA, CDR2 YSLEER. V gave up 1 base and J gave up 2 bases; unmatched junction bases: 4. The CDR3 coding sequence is TGCGCCAGCAGCCAAGGGGACAGGAAGACCTACAATGAGCAGTTCTTC. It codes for CASSQGDRKTYNEQFF.

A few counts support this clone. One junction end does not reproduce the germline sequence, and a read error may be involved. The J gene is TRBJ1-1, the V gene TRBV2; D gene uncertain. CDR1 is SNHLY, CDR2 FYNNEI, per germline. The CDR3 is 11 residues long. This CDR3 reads CASSETARRVF. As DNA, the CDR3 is TGTGCCAGCAGTGAAACAGCCCGGCGGGTCTTT.

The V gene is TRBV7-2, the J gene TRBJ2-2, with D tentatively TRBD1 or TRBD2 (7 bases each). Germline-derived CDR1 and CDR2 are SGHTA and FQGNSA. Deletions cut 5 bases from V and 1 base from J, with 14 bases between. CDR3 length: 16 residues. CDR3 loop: CASSASGTVNTGELFF. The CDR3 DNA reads TGTGCCAGCAGCGCCAGCGGGACAGTGAACACCGGGGAGCTGTTTTTT.

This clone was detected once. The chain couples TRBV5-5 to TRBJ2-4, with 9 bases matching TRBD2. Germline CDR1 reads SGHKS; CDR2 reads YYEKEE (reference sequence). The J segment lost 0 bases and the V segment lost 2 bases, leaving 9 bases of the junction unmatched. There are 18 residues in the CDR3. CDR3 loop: CASSFMAGGSLAKNIQYF. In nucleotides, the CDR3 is TGTGCCAGCAGCTTCATGGCGGGGGGGTCGCTAGCCAAAAACATTCAGTACTTC.

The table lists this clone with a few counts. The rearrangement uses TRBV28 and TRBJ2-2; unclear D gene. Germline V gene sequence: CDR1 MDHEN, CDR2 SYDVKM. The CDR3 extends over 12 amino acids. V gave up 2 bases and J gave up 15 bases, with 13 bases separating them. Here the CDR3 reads CASSLPDSGLFF. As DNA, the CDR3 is TGTGCCAGCAGTTTACCGGATTCCGGGTTGTTTTTT.

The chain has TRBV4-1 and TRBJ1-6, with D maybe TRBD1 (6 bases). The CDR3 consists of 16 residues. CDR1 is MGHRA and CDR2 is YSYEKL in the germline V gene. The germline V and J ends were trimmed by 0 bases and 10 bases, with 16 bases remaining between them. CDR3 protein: CASSQDWNRAGSPLHF. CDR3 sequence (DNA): TGCGCCAGCAGCCAAGATTGGAACAGGGCGGGATCACCCCTCCACTTT.

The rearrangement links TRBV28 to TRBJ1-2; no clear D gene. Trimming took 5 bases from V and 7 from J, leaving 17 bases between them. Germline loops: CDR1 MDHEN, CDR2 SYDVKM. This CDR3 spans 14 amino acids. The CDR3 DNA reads TGTGCCAGCAGTCTGCCCGGGTTGGGCGTTGGCTACACCTTC. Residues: CASSLPGLGVGYTF.

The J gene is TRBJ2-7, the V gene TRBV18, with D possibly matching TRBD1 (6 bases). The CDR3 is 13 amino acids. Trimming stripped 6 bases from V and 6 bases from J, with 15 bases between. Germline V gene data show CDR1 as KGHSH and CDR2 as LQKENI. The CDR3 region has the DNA TGTGCCAGCTCTCCTAACAGGGATGGCGAGCAGTACTTC. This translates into CASSPNRDGEQYF.